This TCR beta chain was documented in a study of response to subunit inactivated influenza vaccine listed by TCRdb under 2018. With respect to the entire study: The study used deep quantitative T cell receptor repertoire profiling to track responses to a trivalent subunit inactivated influenza vaccine. Findings and caveats that apply to the study as a whole: The authors proposed that each seasonal influenza vaccination may bring in only a limited number of new T cells.

The library came from RT-PCR. TCRdb lists the instrument as Illumina HiSeq 2500. The public reads were quality trimmed at Q25 with fastp and then assembled into clones with MiXCR by TCRdb, keeping productive beta chains. Each entry merges the rows of one CDR3 protein and shows their most common DNA and genes. For this sample the table gives 550,000 to 800,000 distinct CDR3 sequences, of which around 14% were detected only once. The ten largest make up around a tenth of the sample. Of note for this clonotype: Its antigen has not been determined. Base qualities are not recorded, but no much larger clone differs from it by a single base.

Its CDR3 holds 17 amino acids, cysteine through phenylalanine. Only the CDR3 portion is preserved as DNA: 51 bases, with reading frame beginning at the first base. The germline V gene encodes CDR1 DFQATT and CDR2 SNEGSKA (reference sequence). V and J are trimmed by 3 bases and 4 bases, and the gene matches miss 15 bases of the junction. This material consisted of PBMCs from blood, taken 12 days after vaccination. This TCR derives from a man between 50 and 59 years old who received an inactivated influenza vaccine. Donor details come from another sample of the same person, matched by shared clones. The V gene is TRBV20-1 and the J gene is TRBJ2-1; 7 central nucleotides agree with TRBD2. The nucleotides are TGCAGTGCTAGCGGTTGGTCCCACCTAGCGGAGTACAATGAGCAGTTCTTC. The encoded protein is CSASGWSHLAEYNEQFF.